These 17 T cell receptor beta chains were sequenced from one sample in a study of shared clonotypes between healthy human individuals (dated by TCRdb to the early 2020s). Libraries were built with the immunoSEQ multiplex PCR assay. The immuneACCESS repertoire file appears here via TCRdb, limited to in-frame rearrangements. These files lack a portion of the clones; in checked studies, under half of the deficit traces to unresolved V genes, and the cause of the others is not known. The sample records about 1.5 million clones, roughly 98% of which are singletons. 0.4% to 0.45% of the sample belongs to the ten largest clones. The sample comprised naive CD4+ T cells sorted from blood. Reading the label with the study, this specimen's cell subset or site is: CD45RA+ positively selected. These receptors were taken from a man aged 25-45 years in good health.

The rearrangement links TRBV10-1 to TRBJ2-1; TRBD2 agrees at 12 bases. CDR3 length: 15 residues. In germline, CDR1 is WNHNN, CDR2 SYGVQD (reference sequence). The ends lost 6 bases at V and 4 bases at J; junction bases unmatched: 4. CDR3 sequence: CASSRTSGMYNEQFF. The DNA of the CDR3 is TGCGCCAGCAGCCGGACTAGCGGGATGTACAATGAGCAGTTCTTC.

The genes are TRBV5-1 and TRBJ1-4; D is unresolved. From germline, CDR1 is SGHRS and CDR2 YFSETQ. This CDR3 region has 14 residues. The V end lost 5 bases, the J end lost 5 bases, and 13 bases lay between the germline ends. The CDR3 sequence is CASRSSGMNEKLFF. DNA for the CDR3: TGCGCCAGCAGGTCTTCGGGGATGAATGAAAAACTGTTTTTT.

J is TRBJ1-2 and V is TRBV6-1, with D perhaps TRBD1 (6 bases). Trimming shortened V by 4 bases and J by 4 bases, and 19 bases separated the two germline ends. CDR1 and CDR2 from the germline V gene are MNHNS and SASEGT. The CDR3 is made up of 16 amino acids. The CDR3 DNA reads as TGTGCCAGCAGTGCTTACACACTACAGGGAGCCTATGGCTACACCTTC. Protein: CASSAYTLQGAYGYTF.

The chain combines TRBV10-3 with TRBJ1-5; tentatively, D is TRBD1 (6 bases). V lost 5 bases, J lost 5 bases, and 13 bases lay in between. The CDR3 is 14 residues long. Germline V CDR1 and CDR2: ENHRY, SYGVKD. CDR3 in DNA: TGTGCCATCAGTTCGGGGGCGGGGGATCAGCCCCAGCATTTT. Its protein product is CAISSGAGDQPQHF.

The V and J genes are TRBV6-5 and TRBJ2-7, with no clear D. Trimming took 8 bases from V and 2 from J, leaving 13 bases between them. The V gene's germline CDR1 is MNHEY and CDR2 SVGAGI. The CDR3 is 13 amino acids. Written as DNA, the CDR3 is TGTGCCAGCCAGGTGGCGAACGCCTACGAGCAGTACTTC. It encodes CASQVANAYEQYF.

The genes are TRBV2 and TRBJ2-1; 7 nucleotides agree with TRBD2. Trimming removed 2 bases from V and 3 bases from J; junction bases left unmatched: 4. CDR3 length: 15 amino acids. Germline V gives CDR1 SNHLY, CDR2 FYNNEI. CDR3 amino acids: CASSETRGGYNEQFF. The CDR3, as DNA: TGTGCCAGCAGTGAAACGCGCGGGGGCTACAATGAGCAGTTCTTC.

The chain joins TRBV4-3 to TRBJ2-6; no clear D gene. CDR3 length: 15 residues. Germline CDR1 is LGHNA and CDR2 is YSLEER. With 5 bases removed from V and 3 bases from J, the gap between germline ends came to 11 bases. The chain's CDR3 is CASSSLSSGANVLTF. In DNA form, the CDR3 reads TGCGCCAGCAGCAGTTTGAGCAGTGGGGCCAACGTCCTGACTTTC.

The DNA for the CDR3 is TGTGCCAGCAGCTTAACTGGGTGGGAGACCCAGTACTTC. Translating it yields CASSLTGWETQYF. The rearrangement uses TRBV5-5 and TRBJ2-5; D is ambiguous. This CDR3 has 13 residues. Deletions cut 2 bases from V and 5 bases from J, with 10 bases between. Germline CDR1 reads SGHKS; CDR2 reads YYEKEE (reference sequence).

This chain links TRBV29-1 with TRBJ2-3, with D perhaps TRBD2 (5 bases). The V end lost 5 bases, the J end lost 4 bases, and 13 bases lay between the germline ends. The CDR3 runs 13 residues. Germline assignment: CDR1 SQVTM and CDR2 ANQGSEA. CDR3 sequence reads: CSVRRSGADTQYF. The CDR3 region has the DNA TGCAGCGTTCGGAGGTCCGGGGCAGATACGCAGTATTTT.

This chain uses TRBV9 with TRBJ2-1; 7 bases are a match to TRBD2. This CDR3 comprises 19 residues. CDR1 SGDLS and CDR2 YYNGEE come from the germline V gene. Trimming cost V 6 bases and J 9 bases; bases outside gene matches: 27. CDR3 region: CASTSLRIFNRGPGGEQFF. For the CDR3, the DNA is TGTGCCAGCACCTCCCTTAGGATCTTTAACCGGGGCCCGGGGGGTGAGCAGTTCTTC. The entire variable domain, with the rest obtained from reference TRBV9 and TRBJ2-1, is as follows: DSGVTQTPKHLITATGQRVTLRCSPRSGDLSVYWYQQSLDQGLQFLIQYYNGEERAKGNILERFSAQQFPDLHSELNLSSLELGDSALYFCASTSLRIFNRGPGGEQFFGPGTRLTVL.

CDR3 region: CASSIVGVTGANVLTF. CDR3 DNA sequence: TGTGCCAGTAGTATAGTTGGGGTAACTGGGGCCAACGTCCTGACTTTC. This sequence joins TRBV19 and TRBJ2-6; D ambiguous. CDR3 length equals 16 residues. The V gene lost 1 base and the J gene lost 2 bases, with 9 bases spanning the gap. The germline gives CDR1 LNHDA, CDR2 SQIVND (reference sequence). The whole variable domain, filled in from reference TRBV19 and TRBJ2-6, reads DGGITQSPKYLFRKEGQNVTLSCEQNLNHDAMYWYRQDPGQGLRLIYYSQIVNDFQKGDIAEGYSVSREKKESFPLTVTSAQKNPTAFYLCASSIVGVTGANVLTFGAGSRLTVL.

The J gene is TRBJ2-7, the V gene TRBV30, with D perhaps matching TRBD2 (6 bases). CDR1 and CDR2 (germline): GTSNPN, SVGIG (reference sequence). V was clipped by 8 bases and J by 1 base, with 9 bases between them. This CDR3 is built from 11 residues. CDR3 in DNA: TGTGCCGGAGGGATTTCCTACGAGCAGTACTTC. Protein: CAGGISYEQYF.

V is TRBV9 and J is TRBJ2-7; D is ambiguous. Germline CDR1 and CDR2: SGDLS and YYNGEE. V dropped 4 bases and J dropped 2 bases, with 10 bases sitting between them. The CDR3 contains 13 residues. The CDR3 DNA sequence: TGTGCCAGCAGCCCGACTCCTACCTACGAGCAGTACTTC. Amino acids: CASSPTPTYEQYF.

CDR3 bases: TGTGCCAGCAGTACCGGGACAGGGCGCCGCAATCAGCCCCAGCATTTT. Translated: CASSTGTGRRNQPQHF. The rearrangement links TRBV27 to TRBJ1-5; 9 bases are a match to TRBD1. V trimming: 5 bases; J trimming: 2 bases; junction bases outside the gene matches: 7. Per the germline V gene, CDR1 is MNHEY and CDR2 is SMNVEV (reference sequence). The CDR3 loop spans 16 amino acids.

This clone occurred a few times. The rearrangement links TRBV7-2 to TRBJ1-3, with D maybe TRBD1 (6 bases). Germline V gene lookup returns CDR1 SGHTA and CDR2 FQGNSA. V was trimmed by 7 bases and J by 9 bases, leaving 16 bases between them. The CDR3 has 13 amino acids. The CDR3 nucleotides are TGTGCCAGCACCGAACTAGGGGGTAGCACCATATATTTT. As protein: CASTELGGSTIYF.

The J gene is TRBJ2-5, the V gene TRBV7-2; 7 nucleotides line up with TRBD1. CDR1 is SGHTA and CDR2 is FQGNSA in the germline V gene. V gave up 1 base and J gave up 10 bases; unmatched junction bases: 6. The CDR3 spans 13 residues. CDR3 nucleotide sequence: TGTGCCAGCAGCTTAGACAGGGGAATAATCCAGTACTTC. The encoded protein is CASSLDRGIIQYF.

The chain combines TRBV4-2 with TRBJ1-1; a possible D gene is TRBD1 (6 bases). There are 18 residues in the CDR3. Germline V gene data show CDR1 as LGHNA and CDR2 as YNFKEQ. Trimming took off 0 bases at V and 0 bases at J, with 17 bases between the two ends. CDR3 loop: CASSQDSFRGVMNTEAFF. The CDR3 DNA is TGTGCCAGCAGCCAAGATAGTTTCAGGGGCGTCATGAACACTGAAGCTTTCTTT.